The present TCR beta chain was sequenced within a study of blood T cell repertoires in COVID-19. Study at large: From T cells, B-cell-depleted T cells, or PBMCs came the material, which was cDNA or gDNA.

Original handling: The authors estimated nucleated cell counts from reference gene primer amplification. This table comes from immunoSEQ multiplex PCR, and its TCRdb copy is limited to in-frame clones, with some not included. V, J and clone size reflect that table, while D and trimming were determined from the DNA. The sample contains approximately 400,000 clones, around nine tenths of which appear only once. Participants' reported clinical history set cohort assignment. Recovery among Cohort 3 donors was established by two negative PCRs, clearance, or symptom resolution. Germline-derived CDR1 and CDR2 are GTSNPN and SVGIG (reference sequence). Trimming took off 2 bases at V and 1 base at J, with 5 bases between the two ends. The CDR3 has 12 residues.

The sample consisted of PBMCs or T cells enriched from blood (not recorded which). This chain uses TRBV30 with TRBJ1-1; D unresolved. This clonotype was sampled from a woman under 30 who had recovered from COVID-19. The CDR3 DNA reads TGTGCCTGGAGTCCCCAGAACACTGAAGCTTTCTTT. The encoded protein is CAWSPQNTEAFF.